The next 30 T cell receptor beta chains were all read from a single sample in a study of CD8+CD57+ T cells in acquired aplastic anemia (dated by TCRdb to about 2018). Flow cytometry had shown CD8+CD57+ cell expansion in the patients selected for sequencing. Sequencing used an Illumina HiSeq 2000. Profiling of TCR beta VDJ combinations and CDR3 sequences used genomic DNA as the template. TCRdb passed the public sequencing reads through fastp at Q25 and MiXCR, retaining productive beta sequences. Entries are consolidated by CDR3 protein sequence, retaining the most common genes and DNA. This sample gives under 200,000 distinct CDR3 sequences in total; about two thirds of them show up just once. 45% to 60% of the sample comes from the top ten. Source material: sorted CD4+, CD8+, or CD8+CD57+ T cells (not recorded which) from PBMCs. These receptors were obtained from a human donor with aplastic anemia.

The gene calls are TRBV7-8 and TRBJ1-1; TRBD1 matches 8 bases. Germline V gene sequence: CDR1 SGHVS, CDR2 FQNEAQ. V shed 6 bases and J 1 base; nucleotides not matched to a gene: 4. This CDR3 has 14 residues. In DNA, the CDR3 is TGTGCCAGCAGTTATGACAGGGGGAACACTGAAGCTTTCTTT. The encoded protein is CASSYDRGNTEAFF.

The chain recombines TRBV6-5 with TRBJ1-5, with D hard to call. The germline gives CDR1 MNHEY, CDR2 SVGAGI. This CDR3 comprises 13 residues. Between the trimmed V and J ends, which lost 6 bases and 7 bases, there was a span of 13 bases. CDR3 sequence (DNA): TGTGCCAGCAGCCCGGAGCAGAGGCAGCCCCAGCATTTT. Translating it yields CASSPEQRQPQHF.

The chain recombines TRBV15 with TRBJ1-5; 7 positions match TRBD1. This CDR3 has 16 residues. Germline CDR1 reads LNHNV; CDR2 reads YYDKDF (reference sequence). Trimming cost V 0 bases and J 6 bases; bases outside gene matches: 8. For the CDR3, the DNA is TGTGCCACCAGCAGAGATTCCGGGACAGTCGGTCAGCCCCAGCATTTT. Residues: CATSRDSGTVGQPQHF.

The chain employs TRBV19 and TRBJ2-7; 8 bases line up with TRBD1. Trimming at V came to 3 bases and at J to 2 bases, leaving 9 bases not matched to a gene. The germline gives CDR1 LNHDA, CDR2 SQIVND (reference sequence). This CDR3 comprises 16 residues. CDR3 in DNA: TGTGCCAGTAGTATTGGGACAGGTCTCGTTACCTACGAGCAGTACTTC. This codes for CASSIGTGLVTYEQYF.

This clonotype was observed a few times. The chain recombines TRBV9 with TRBJ1-6, with 10 bases that match TRBD1. With 3 bases clipped from V and 9 bases from J, the junction kept 6 bases outside the gene matches. Looked up from germline, CDR1 is SGDLS and CDR2 is YYNGEE. This CDR3 has 15 amino acids. The CDR3 loop is CASSGQGAGSSPLHF. CDR3 in DNA: TGTGCCAGCAGCGGACAGGGGGCGGGCAGTTCACCCCTCCACTTT. Supplemented by reference TRBV9 and TRBJ1-6, the full variable domain reads DSGVTQTPKHLITATGQRVTLRCSPRSGDLSVYWYQQSLDQGLQFLIQYYNGEERAKGNILERFSAQQFPDLHSELNLSSLELGDSALYFCASSGQGAGSSPLHFGNGTRLTVT.

This chain joins TRBV20-1 and TRBJ1-2, with unresolved D. Germline CDR1 DFQATT, CDR2 SNEGSKA (reference sequence). Deletions cut 7 bases from V and 0 bases from J, with 9 bases between. The CDR3 extends over 12 amino acids. CDR3 nucleotide sequence: TGCAGTGTTATCTCCGCTAACTATGGCTACACCTTC. Translated, it gives CSVISANYGYTF.

The chain couples TRBV7-8 to TRBJ2-5, with TRBD2 as a possible D gene (5 bases). The CDR3 is 15 residues long. The V gene's germline CDR1 is SGHVS and CDR2 FQNEAQ. The V end was cut by 1 base, the J end by 5 bases, with 14 bases between. CDR3 DNA: TGTGCCAGCAGCTTAGAGGCTAGCTTGAGGGAGACCCAGTACTTC. This translates into CASSLEASLRETQYF.

This clonotype appeared once. The rearrangement joins TRBV5-1 to TRBJ2-2; TRBD2 agrees at 13 bases. There are 17 residues in the CDR3. CDR1 is SGHRS, CDR2 YFSETQ, per germline. The ends lost 4 bases at V and 5 bases at J; junction bases unmatched: 8. The CDR3 DNA follows: TGCGCCAGCAGCCTTGGGACTAGCGGGATGTGGACCGGGGAGCTGTTTTTT. This gives the protein CASSLGTSGMWTGELFF.

CDR3 sequence (DNA): TGTGCCAGCAGCCCCCGCGCGGAGAGTGTCGAGCAGTACTTC. This gives the protein CASSPRAESVEQYF. V and J are TRBV7-2 and TRBJ2-7; D call uncertain. Germline V gene data show CDR1 as SGHTA and CDR2 as FQGNSA. V was cut by 5 bases and J by 6 bases, with 17 bases left in between. The CDR3 spans 14 residues.

The chain is built from TRBV6-6 and TRBJ1-1; D call uncertain. Per germline, CDR1 MNHNY and CDR2 SVGAGI (reference sequence). The CDR3 has 14 amino acids. V was shortened by 6 bases and J by 4 bases, with 15 bases between the two germline ends. In nucleotides, the CDR3 is TGTGCCAGCAGGGGCCTTAAGACGGGCACTGAAGCTTTCTTT. Encoded protein: CASRGLKTGTEAFF.

This sequence joins TRBV7-9 and TRBJ1-5, with D perhaps matching TRBD1 (6 bases). V lost 3 bases and J 3 bases, leaving 12 bases between the germline ends. The V gene's germline CDR1 is SEHNR and CDR2 FQNEAQ (reference sequence). There are 15 residues in the CDR3. The CDR3 loop reads CASSLGGRSNQPQHF. The CDR3 DNA follows: TGTGCCAGCAGCTTGGGGGGGCGTTCCAATCAGCCCCAGCATTTT.

This clonotype has a handful of counts. Here the CDR3 reads CASRPGTSSETQYF. CDR3 nucleotide sequence: TGTGCCAGCAGACCCGGGACTAGCTCGGAGACCCAGTACTTC. This chain uses TRBV2 with TRBJ2-5, with 9 bases fitting TRBD2. Germline V gene data show CDR1 as SNHLY and CDR2 as FYNNEI. The CDR3 is 14 residues long. After removal of 6 bases from V and 5 bases from J, the junction contained 7 bases not matched to a gene.

The chain is built from TRBV20-1 and TRBJ1-4; D not resolved. CDR3 length equals 15 residues. V lost 1 base and J 3 bases, leaving 12 bases between the germline ends. CDR1 is DFQATT, CDR2 SNEGSKA, per germline (reference sequence). The CDR3 sequence: CSARVQVPPNEKLFF. CDR3 bases: TGCAGTGCTAGAGTCCAAGTACCCCCTAATGAAAAACTGTTTTTT.

About this clonotype: Relative to the germline gene, one junction end is altered; a read error may explain this. The rearrangement uses TRBV2 and TRBJ2-5; D remains ambiguous. Per the germline V gene, CDR1 is SNHLY and CDR2 is FYNNEI. The CDR3 covers 11 residues. In nucleotides, the CDR3 is TGTGCCAGCAGTGATACTGGAGCCCTGACCTTC. Translating it yields CASSDTGALTF.

This rearrangement joins TRBV7-9 to TRBJ2-1, with D hard to call. This CDR3 has 13 amino acids. Germline CDR1 and CDR2: SEHNR and FQNEAQ (reference sequence). V lost 5 bases and J lost 8, with 13 bases in between. The CDR3 nucleotides are TGTGCCAGCAGCGCCGGTCAGCCCCATGAGCAGTTCTTC. It translates to CASSAGQPHEQFF.

This rearrangement joins TRBV14 to TRBJ2-1; 8 nucleotides agree with TRBD2. V lost 4 bases, J lost 6 bases, and 8 bases stayed unmatched. The CDR3 runs 15 residues. Germline assignment: CDR1 SGHDN and CDR2 FVKESK. The CDR3: CASSPTGGPGNEQFF. The CDR3, as DNA: TGTGCCAGCAGCCCGACGGGGGGGCCGGGCAATGAGCAGTTCTTC.

V usage is TRBV5-1 and J usage is TRBJ2-3, with 7 positions matching TRBD1. The CDR3 is 16 residues long. Germline values: CDR1 SGHRS, CDR2 YFSETQ. V shed 0 bases and J 1 base; nucleotides not matched to a gene: 5. CDR3 region: CASSLGGTGGTDTQYF. The CDR3 DNA reads TGCGCCAGCAGCTTGGGGGGAACAGGGGGCACAGATACGCAGTATTTT. Combining the CDR3 with reference TRBV5-1 and TRBJ2-3 gives the whole variable domain KAGVTQTPRYLIKTRGQQVTLSCSPISGHRSVSWYQQTPGQGLQFLFEYFSETQRNKGNFPGRFSGRQFSNSRSEMNVSTLELGDSALYLCASSLGGTGGTDTQYFGPGTRLTVL.

This sequence joins TRBV11-2 and TRBJ2-5, with D possibly being TRBD1 (5 bases). V was cut by 5 bases and J by 6 bases, with 22 bases left in between. Germline V gene sequence: CDR1 SGHAT, CDR2 FQNNGV. The CDR3 consists of 16 residues. This CDR3 reads CASSPGARLNRQTQYF. CDR3 DNA sequence: TGTGCCAGCAGCCCTGGGGCCAGGCTCAATAGGCAGACCCAGTACTTC.

This clonotype was detected a few times. V and J are TRBV20-1 and TRBJ2-7, with 7 positions matching TRBD2. The germline V gene encodes CDR1 DFQATT and CDR2 SNEGSKA (reference sequence). The CDR3 has 14 residues. The V gene end was trimmed by 3 bases and the J gene end by 2 bases; junction bases not matched to a gene: 7. The CDR3 nucleotides read TGCAGTGCTAGGCCGGGGGGACTTACCTACGAGCAGTACTTC. It translates to CSARPGGLTYEQYF.

The chain links TRBV20-1 to TRBJ2-5, with D perhaps matching TRBD1 or TRBD2 (5 bases each). This CDR3 has 14 amino acids. CDR1 is DFQATT, CDR2 SNEGSKA, per germline (reference sequence). Trimming cost V 5 bases and J 3 bases, with 16 bases left between them. The DNA of the CDR3 is TGCAGTGCTTGGGCCCGGGACGGAGAAGAGACCCAGTACTTC. This codes for CSAWARDGEETQYF.

This chain connects TRBV20-1 to TRBJ2-7, with TRBD1 matching 11 bases. J lost 3 bases, V lost 5 bases, and 3 bases had no gene match. This CDR3 spans 13 amino acids. Germline V gene lookup returns CDR1 DFQATT and CDR2 SNEGSKA (reference sequence). This CDR3 is CSAQGQGVYEQYF. CDR3 nucleotides: TGCAGTGCTCAGGGACAGGGGGTCTACGAGCAGTACTTC.

V and J are TRBV6-2 or TRBV6-3 and TRBJ2-5; 12 bases fit TRBD1. This CDR3 is 17 amino acids long. Unmatched junction bases numbered 10, after V lost 3 bases and J lost 5 bases. Germline V gene sequence: CDR1 MNHEY, CDR2 SVGEGT. The CDR3 bases are TGTGCCAGCAGTTATTTCCTGGGGACAGGGGGCGGGGAGACCCAGTACTTC. Amino acid sequence: CASSYFLGTGGGETQYF.

The chain recombines TRBV7-9 with TRBJ2-5; 7 bases agree with TRBD1. This CDR3 has 13 amino acids. V was clipped by 5 bases and J by 3 bases; unmatched bases: 3. CDR1 SEHNR and CDR2 FQNEAQ come from the germline V gene (reference sequence). In DNA, the CDR3 is TGTGCCAGCAGCAAAGGGACAGAAGAGACCCAGTACTTC. Its protein product is CASSKGTEETQYF.

This chain joins TRBV20-1 and TRBJ2-5, with D possibly matching TRBD1 (5 bases). This CDR3 spans 14 amino acids. Germline V gives CDR1 DFQATT, CDR2 SNEGSKA (reference sequence). With 5 bases removed from V and 5 bases from J, the gap between germline ends came to 18 bases. Here the CDR3 reads CSAPQAGYWETQYF. The CDR3 coding sequence is TGCAGTGCTCCTCAAGCAGGGTATTGGGAGACCCAGTACTTC.

In this sample, this clonotype turned up once. V gene TRBV4-1 combines with J gene TRBJ2-3; weak D call: TRBD2 (6 bases). V was cut by 0 bases and J by 2 bases, with 15 bases left in between. The CDR3 contains 17 residues. In germline, CDR1 is MGHRA, CDR2 YSYEKL. CDR3 sequence: CASSQDTPSDYTDTQYF. The CDR3 DNA sequence: TGCGCCAGCAGCCAAGATACTCCTAGCGACTACACAGATACGCAGTATTTT.

The gene calls are TRBV9 and TRBJ2-7, with D tentatively TRBD2 (6 bases). V was clipped by 4 bases and J by 0 bases, with 11 bases between them. The germline V gene encodes CDR1 SGDLS and CDR2 YYNGEE. The length of the CDR3 is 14 residues. CDR3 in amino acids: CASSRGGASYEQYF. CDR3 bases: TGTGCCAGCAGCAGGGGCGGGGCCTCCTACGAGCAGTACTTC.

The chain is built from TRBV7-9 and TRBJ1-4; no clear D. Per the germline V gene, CDR1 is SEHNR and CDR2 is FQNEAQ (reference sequence). CDR3 size: 17 residues. V lost 1 base, J lost 0 bases, and 12 bases lay in between. The CDR3 DNA reads TGTGCCAGCAGCTTAGGGGATGGCTTTGCAACTAATGAAAAACTGTTTTTT. Its translation is CASSLGDGFATNEKLFF.

This clonotype was detected only once. The V call is TRBV2, the J call TRBJ2-7; 7 positions agree with TRBD2. This CDR3 is built from 17 residues. Looked up from germline, CDR1 is SNHLY and CDR2 is FYNNEI. The trim removed 3 bases at V and 4 bases at J, leaving 15 bases unmatched. The CDR3 sequence is CASSELPQGGSRYEQYF. CDR3 nucleotides: TGTGCCAGCAGTGAGTTACCTCAGGGCGGGAGTAGGTACGAGCAGTACTTC.

The rearrangement links TRBV7-9 to TRBJ1-4; D is undetermined. There are 15 residues in the CDR3. V lost 3 bases and J lost 0, with 8 bases in between. Germline V lookup: CDR1 SEHNR, CDR2 FQNEAQ (reference sequence). Written as DNA, the CDR3 is TGTGCCAGCAGCTTGGTAGGAGCAACTAATGAAAAACTGTTTTTT. Translating gives CASSLVGATNEKLFF.

The chain links TRBV5-5 to TRBJ1-1, with no clear D. The CDR3 totals 12 residues. Trimming took off 5 bases at V and 8 bases at J, with 13 bases between the two ends. Germline CDR1 and CDR2: SGHKS and YYEKEE (reference sequence). The CDR3 DNA follows: TGTGCCAGCAGTCACTCGGAGTTAGAAGCTTTCTTT. Its protein product is CASSHSELEAFF. Filled out from reference TRBV5-5 and TRBJ1-1, the complete variable domain reads DAGVTQSPTHLIKTRGQQVTLRCSPISGHKSVSWYQQVLGQGPQFIFQYYEKEERGRGNFPDRFSARQFPNYSSELNVNALLLGDSALYLCASSHSELEAFFGQGTRLTVV.